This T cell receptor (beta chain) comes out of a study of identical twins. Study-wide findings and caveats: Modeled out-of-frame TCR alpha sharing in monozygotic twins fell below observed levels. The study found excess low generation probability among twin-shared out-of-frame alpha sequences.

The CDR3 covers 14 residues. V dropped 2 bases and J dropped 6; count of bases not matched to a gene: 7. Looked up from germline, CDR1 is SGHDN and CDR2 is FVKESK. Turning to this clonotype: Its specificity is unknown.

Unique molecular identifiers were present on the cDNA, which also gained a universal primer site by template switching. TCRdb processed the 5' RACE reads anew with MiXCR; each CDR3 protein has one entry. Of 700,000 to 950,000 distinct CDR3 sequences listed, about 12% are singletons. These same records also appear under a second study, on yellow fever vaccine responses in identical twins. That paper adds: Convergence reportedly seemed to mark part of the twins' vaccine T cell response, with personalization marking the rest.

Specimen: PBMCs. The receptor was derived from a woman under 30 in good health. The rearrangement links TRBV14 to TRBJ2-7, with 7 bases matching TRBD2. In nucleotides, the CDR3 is TGTGCCAGCAGCCAACACATCGGGGGGTCCGAGCAGTACTTC. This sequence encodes CASSQHIGGSEQYF.